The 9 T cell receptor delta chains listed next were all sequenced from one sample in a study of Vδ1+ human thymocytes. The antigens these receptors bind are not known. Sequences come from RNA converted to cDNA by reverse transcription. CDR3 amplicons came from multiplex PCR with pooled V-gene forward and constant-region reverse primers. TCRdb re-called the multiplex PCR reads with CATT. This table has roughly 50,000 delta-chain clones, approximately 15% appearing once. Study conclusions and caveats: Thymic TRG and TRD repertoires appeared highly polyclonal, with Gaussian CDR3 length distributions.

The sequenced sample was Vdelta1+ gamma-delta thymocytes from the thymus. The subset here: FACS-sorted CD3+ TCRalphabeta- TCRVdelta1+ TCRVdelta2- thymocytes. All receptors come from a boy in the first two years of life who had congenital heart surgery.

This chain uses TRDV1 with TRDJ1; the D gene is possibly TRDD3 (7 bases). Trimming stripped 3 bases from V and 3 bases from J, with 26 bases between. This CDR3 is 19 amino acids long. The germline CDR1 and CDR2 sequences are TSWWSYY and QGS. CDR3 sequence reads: CALGDAFPIRGILPDKLIF. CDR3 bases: TGTGCTCTTGGGGATGCCTTTCCTATTCGGGGGATCCTGCCCGATAAACTCATCTTT.

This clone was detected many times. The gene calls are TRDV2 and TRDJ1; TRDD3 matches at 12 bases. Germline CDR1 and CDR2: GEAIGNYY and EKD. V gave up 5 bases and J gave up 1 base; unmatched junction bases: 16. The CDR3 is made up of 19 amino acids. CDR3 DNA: TGTGCCTGTGGCTCCTTCCAACTACTGGGGGATACTTCCACCGATAAACTCATCTTT. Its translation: CACGSFQLLGDTSTDKLIF.

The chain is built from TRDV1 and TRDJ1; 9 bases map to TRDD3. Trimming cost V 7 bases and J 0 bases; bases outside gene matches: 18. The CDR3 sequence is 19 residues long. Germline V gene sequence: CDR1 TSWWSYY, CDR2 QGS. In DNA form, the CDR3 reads TGTGCTCTTGTGTCCCGCGCTACGCGGGGGATACCCTACACCGATAAACTCATCTTT. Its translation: CALVSRATRGIPYTDKLIF.

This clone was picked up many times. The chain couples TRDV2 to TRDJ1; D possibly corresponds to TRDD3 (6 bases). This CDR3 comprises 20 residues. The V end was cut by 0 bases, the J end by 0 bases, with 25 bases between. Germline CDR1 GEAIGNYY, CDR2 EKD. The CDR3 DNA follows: TGTGCCTGTGACACCGGTGCCGGGAGCCATCTTACTGGGTACACCGATAAACTCATCTTT. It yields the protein CACDTGAGSHLTGYTDKLIF.

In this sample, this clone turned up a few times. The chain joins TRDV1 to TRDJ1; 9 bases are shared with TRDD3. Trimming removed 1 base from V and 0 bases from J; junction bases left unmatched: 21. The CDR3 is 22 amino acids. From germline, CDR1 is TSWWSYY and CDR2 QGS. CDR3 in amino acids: CALGEPGWVPLLGDHYTDKLIF. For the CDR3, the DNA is TGTGCTCTTGGGGAACCCGGGTGGGTTCCATTACTGGGGGACCACTACACCGATAAACTCATCTTT.

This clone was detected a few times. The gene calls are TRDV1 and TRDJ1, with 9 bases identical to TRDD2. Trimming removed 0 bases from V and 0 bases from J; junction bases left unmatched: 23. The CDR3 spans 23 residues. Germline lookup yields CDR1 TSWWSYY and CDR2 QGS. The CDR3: CALGELAPAFLRGGGSYTDKLIF. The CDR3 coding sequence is TGTGCTCTTGGGGAACTAGCCCCGGCCTTCCTACGAGGAGGGGGATCGTACACCGATAAACTCATCTTT.

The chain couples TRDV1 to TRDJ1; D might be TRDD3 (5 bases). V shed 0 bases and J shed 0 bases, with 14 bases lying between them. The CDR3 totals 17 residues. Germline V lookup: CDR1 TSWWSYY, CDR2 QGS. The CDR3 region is CALGELRGGCHTDKLIF. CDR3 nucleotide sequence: TGTGCTCTTGGGGAACTCAGGGGGGGCTGCCACACCGATAAACTCATCTTT.

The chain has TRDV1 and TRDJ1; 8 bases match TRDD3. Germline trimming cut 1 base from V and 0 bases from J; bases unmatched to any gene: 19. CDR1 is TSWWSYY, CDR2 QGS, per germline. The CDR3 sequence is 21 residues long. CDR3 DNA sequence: TGTGCTCTTGGGGAACACCCCCTCCTACGTACCCTGGGGGAGTACACCGATAAACTCATCTTT. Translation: CALGEHPLLRTLGEYTDKLIF.

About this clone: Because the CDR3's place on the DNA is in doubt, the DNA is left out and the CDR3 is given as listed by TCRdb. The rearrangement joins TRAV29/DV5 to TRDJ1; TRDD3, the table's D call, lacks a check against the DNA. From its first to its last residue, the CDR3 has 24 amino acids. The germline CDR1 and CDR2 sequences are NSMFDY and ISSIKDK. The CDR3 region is CSVLLCSKTKAFLGIGGYTDKLIF.